One T cell receptor beta chain is described in this entry. These data originate in a study of T cells in Graves' hyperthyroidism and ophthalmopathy. J gave up 1 base and V 4 bases, and 7 bases lay outside the gene matches. Per germline, CDR1 SGHDN and CDR2 FVKESK. The CDR3 is 16 amino acids. In making diagnoses, clinical symptoms, serum thyroxine and TRAb, thyroid ultrasound and orbital computed tomography were all used. It was RNA transcripts that yielded the amplified TCR beta CDR3 regions. The study used the HTBI primer set for a first-round RT-PCR of the TCR CDR3. Via MiXCR, TCRdb re-called the multiplex PCR reads, giving one row per CDR3 protein. Of under 400,000 distinct CDR3 sequences in the sample, around a sixth are singletons; the top ten hold 45% to 50%.

Sequencing input: blood. The source is a woman in her forties or fifties with Graves' hyperthyroidism. V usage is TRBV14 and J usage is TRBJ2-1; 7 nucleotides agree with TRBD2. The CDR3 nucleotides are TGTGCCAGCAGCCCCCTACAGCGGGGATCCTACAATGAGCAGTTCTTC. It codes for CASSPLQRGSYNEQFF.